The 20 T cell receptor beta chains below were found in one sample sequenced in a study of T cell responses to AZD1222 COVID-19 vaccine. Sequenced by immunoSEQ multiplex PCR; TCRdb stores in-frame clones only, minus some. The table shows around 270,000 clones, with approximately 94% occurring only once. Here the sequenced sample was peripheral blood, taken 28 days after the second AZD1222 dose. These receptors all stem from an adult who received the AZD1222 COVID-19 vaccine.

The chain employs TRBV19 and TRBJ1-1; no definite D call. V lost 2 bases and J 0 bases, leaving 7 bases between the germline ends. This CDR3 is built from 14 residues. Germline CDR1 LNHDA, CDR2 SQIVND (reference sequence). The DNA for the CDR3 is TGTGCCAGTAGTATAAGGCGCATGAACACTGAAGCTTTCTTT. Translation gives CASSIRRMNTEAFF.

The rearrangement joins TRBV9 to TRBJ2-5, with 10 bases that match TRBD2. Per germline, CDR1 SGDLS and CDR2 YYNGEE. With V trimmed by 1 base and J by 4 bases, 7 bases remained unmatched. CDR3 size: 16 residues. The CDR3 nucleotides are TGTGCCAGCAGCGTAACCAGCGGGAGGGCCAGAGAGACCCAGTACTTC. Protein sequence: CASSVTSGRARETQYF.

The CDR3 DNA follows: TGCGCCAGCAGCTTGGGGTCTGGGGCCAACGTCCTGACTTTC. Residues: CASSLGSGANVLTF. The rearrangement links TRBV5-1 to TRBJ2-6; D gene ambiguous. V lost 0 bases to trimming and J lost 1 base, with 2 bases between them. The CDR3 runs to 14 residues. The germline gives CDR1 SGHRS, CDR2 YFSETQ. The full variable domain, completed using reference TRBV5-1 and TRBJ2-6, is KAGVTQTPRYLIKTRGQQVTLSCSPISGHRSVSWYQQTPGQGLQFLFEYFSETQRNKGNFPGRFSGRQFSNSRSEMNVSTLELGDSALYLCASSLGSGANVLTFGAGSRLTVL.

J is TRBJ1-2 and V is TRBV5-5, with D possibly being TRBD1 (5 bases). Germline V gives CDR1 SGHKS, CDR2 YYEKEE (reference sequence). This CDR3 has 15 residues. Between the trimmed V and J ends, which lost 0 bases and 6 bases, there was a span of 15 bases. The CDR3, as DNA: TGTGCCAGCAGCTTGGGCCCCGACGGGGGGAATGGCTACACCTTC. It is translated as CASSLGPDGGNGYTF. Based on the CDR3 plus reference TRBV5-5 and TRBJ1-2, the full variable domain is DAGVTQSPTHLIKTRGQQVTLRCSPISGHKSVSWYQQVLGQGPQFIFQYYEKEERGRGNFPDRFSARQFPNYSSELNVNALLLGDSALYLCASSLGPDGGNGYTFGSGTRLTVV.

The chain has TRBV4-3 and TRBJ2-3, with 11 bases matching TRBD2. The CDR3 is made up of 19 amino acids. Germline V CDR1 and CDR2: LGHNA, YSLEER. The J segment lost 0 bases and the V segment lost 4 bases, leaving 12 bases of the junction unmatched. The CDR3, as DNA: TGCGCCAGCAGCCCCTCCCCACTAGCGGGAGTGTCGAGCACAGATACGCAGTATTTT. Protein product: CASSPSPLAGVSSTDTQYF.

The chain joins TRBV4-3 to TRBJ2-4; no definite D call. V lost 3 bases and J 3 bases, leaving 12 bases between the germline ends. The CDR3 consists of 15 residues. Germline lookup yields CDR1 LGHNA and CDR2 YSLEER. The CDR3 loop is CASSQTALVKNIQYF. As DNA, the CDR3 is TGCGCCAGCAGCCAGACTGCGTTAGTCAAAAACATTCAGTACTTC.

J is TRBJ2-5 and V is TRBV7-2, with 14 bases that match TRBD2. CDR3 length: 16 residues. Germline V gene data show CDR1 as SGHTA and CDR2 as FQGNSA. V lost 6 bases and J lost 1; bases outside the gene matches: 4. The CDR3 loop reads CASSSGTSGGQETQYF. CDR3 sequence (DNA): TGTGCCAGCAGTTCCGGGACTAGCGGGGGCCAAGAGACCCAGTACTTC.

This chain uses TRBV7-3 with TRBJ1-1; no definite D call. Germline assignment: CDR1 SGHTA and CDR2 FQGTGA. V gave up 4 bases and J gave up 6 bases, with 12 bases separating them. This CDR3 spans 13 amino acids. CDR3 sequence (DNA): TGTGCCAGCAGCTCCCAACCAACAGCTGAAGCTTTCTTT. Amino acid sequence: CASSSQPTAEAFF.

This chain uses TRBV29-1 with TRBJ2-7, with 9 bases identical to TRBD1. Germline V CDR1 and CDR2: SQVTM, ANQGSEA. The CDR3 is 13 amino acids. Losses at the gene ends were 7 bases for V and 6 bases for J; bases not matched to a gene: 10. CDR3 region: CSGGGQGLIEQYF. Here the CDR3 DNA reads TGCAGCGGGGGGGGACAGGGTCTCATCGAGCAGTACTTC.

This sequence joins TRBV7-2 and TRBJ1-2, with TRBD1 matching 9 bases. Trimming cost V 7 bases and J 7 bases; bases outside gene matches: 7. Germline V gives CDR1 SGHTA, CDR2 FQGNSA. CDR3 length: 13 residues. The CDR3 reads CASTRTGAFGYTF. The DNA for the CDR3 is TGTGCCAGCACGCGGACAGGGGCGTTTGGCTACACCTTC.

This CDR3 reads CASSSGQANTGELFF. In nucleotides, the CDR3 is TGTGCCAGCAGCTCGGGACAGGCGAACACCGGGGAGCTGTTTTTT. This chain uses TRBV5-5 with TRBJ2-2, with 8 positions matching TRBD1. CDR1 is SGHKS and CDR2 is YYEKEE in the germline V gene (reference sequence). CDR3 length: 15 residues. V was pared by 3 bases and J by 0 bases, with 1 base of the junction left unmatched.

This clone was seen only once. The chain recombines TRBV4-2 with TRBJ2-1; 9 bases match TRBD2. The CDR3 is 15 amino acids. CDR1 and CDR2 from the germline V gene are LGHNA and YNFKEQ. V was pared by 2 bases and J by 5 bases, with 4 bases of the junction left unmatched. In DNA form, the CDR3 reads TGTGCCAGCAGCCAACGGACTAGCGCCAACAATGAGCAGTTCTTC. It specifies CASSQRTSANNEQFF.

The rearrangement links TRBV5-5 to TRBJ2-5; perhaps TRBD1 as D (7 bases). The ends were cut back, 1 base at V and 5 bases at J, with 15 bases in the middle. The length of the CDR3 is 15 residues. The V gene's germline CDR1 is SGHKS and CDR2 YYEKEE (reference sequence). The CDR3 DNA sequence: TGTGCCAGCAGCTTGTCACAACAGGGGAGGGAGACCCAGTACTTC. This codes for CASSLSQQGRETQYF. Using reference TRBV5-5 and TRBJ2-5 for the parts outside the CDR3, the full variable domain is DAGVTQSPTHLIKTRGQQVTLRCSPISGHKSVSWYQQVLGQGPQFIFQYYEKEERGRGNFPDRFSARQFPNYSSELNVNALLLGDSALYLCASSLSQQGRETQYFGPGTRLLVL.

The table lists this clone with a count of one. The genes are TRBV7-2 and TRBJ2-7; 7 nucleotides match TRBD2. The trim removed 1 base at V and 4 bases at J, leaving 4 bases unmatched. The CDR3 extends over 14 amino acids. Germline V lookup: CDR1 SGHTA, CDR2 FQGNSA. The CDR3 here is CASSLVTGGYEQYF. CDR3 DNA: TGTGCCAGCAGCTTAGTTACGGGAGGATACGAGCAGTACTTC.

The DNA of the CDR3 is TGTGCCAGCAGTTACTTGGCAGGGAACACTGAAGCTTTCTTT. Protein sequence: CASSYLAGNTEAFF. The rearrangement links TRBV6-5 to TRBJ1-1; D is unclear. V was pared by 1 base and J by 1 base, with 7 bases between. Per germline, CDR1 MNHEY and CDR2 SVGAGI. The CDR3 length is 14 residues.

This rearrangement joins TRBV24-1 to TRBJ2-5; the D is unclear. Germline lookup yields CDR1 KGHDR and CDR2 SFDVKD. The V end lost 3 bases, the J end lost 5 bases, and 6 bases lay between the germline ends. The CDR3 consists of 12 residues. CDR3 bases: TGTGCCACCAGTGATGGTGTGGAGACCCAGTACTTC. Translation: CATSDGVETQYF.

This clone came up a few times. Mismatch with germline at one junction end may stem from a read error. The rearrangement joins TRBV10-2 to TRBJ2-7; possible D gene TRBD1, 5 bases. The CDR3 has 11 amino acids. Germline V gene sequence: CDR1 WSHSY, CDR2 SAAADI. The DNA of the CDR3 is TGCGCCAGCAGTGAGTTCAGGGCCCCCCACTTC. Protein product: CASSEFRAPHF.

The chain links TRBV9 to TRBJ1-2, with 12 bases matching TRBD1. Germline V gene lookup returns CDR1 SGDLS and CDR2 YYNGEE. The CDR3 contains 16 residues. J lost 9 bases, V lost 3 bases, and 12 bases had no gene match. The CDR3 sequence is CASSAGTGGARTSYTF. In DNA form, the CDR3 reads TGTGCCAGCAGCGCCGGGACAGGGGGCGCTAGGACAAGCTACACCTTC.

V usage is TRBV5-4 and J usage is TRBJ2-3, with 7 bases identical to TRBD1. V shed 3 bases and J 4 bases; nucleotides not matched to a gene: 5. Germline V CDR1 and CDR2: SGHNT, YYREEE (reference sequence). This CDR3 region has 14 residues. CDR3: CASSSGQVADTQYF. CDR3 sequence (DNA): TGTGCCAGCAGCTCTGGACAGGTTGCAGATACGCAGTATTTT. The whole variable domain, filled in from reference TRBV5-4 and TRBJ2-3, reads ETGVTQSPTHLIKTRGQQVTLRCSSQSGHNTVSWYQQALGQGPQFIFQYYREEENGRGNFPPRFSGLQFPNYSSELNVNALELDDSALYLCASSSGQVADTQYFGPGTRLTVL.

About this clone: One end of the junction does not line up with germline, which may come from a read error. The chain couples TRBV6-1 to TRBJ2-1; D is undetermined. From germline, CDR1 is MNHNS and CDR2 SASEGT. The CDR3 has 14 residues. The CDR3: CASSEDGSSNEQFF. CDR3 DNA sequence: TGTGCCAGCAGTGAGGACGGGTCCTCCAATGAGCAGTTCTTC.